This T cell receptor beta chain was profiled in a study of CD8+CD57+ T cells in acquired aplastic anemia. Study summary: Across the sorted CD4+ and CD8+ cells, DNA amounts averaged roughly 3 ug. Study conclusions and caveats: Patients showed no significant difference from controls in CD8+ Simpson's diversity. About 27 CD8+ CDR3 sequences were shared between patients and controls.

In regard to this clonotype: Its specificity is unknown.

For CDR3 and TCR beta VDJ profiling, genomic DNA was the template used. Each CDR3 protein is one row after TCRdb ran MiXCR on the reads. The sample lists some 200,000 distinct CDR3 sequences, approximately 65% occurring once. Germline loops: CDR1 SNHLY, CDR2 FYNNEI. This CDR3 region has 12 residues. Trimming cost V 8 bases and J 14 bases; bases outside gene matches: 11. Patients picked for sequencing had shown CD8+CD57+ cell expansion detected by flow cytometry. Diagnosis of severe acquired aplastic anemia applied to all patients. This sequence was found in a human donor with aplastic anemia. Material for sequencing was sorted CD4+, CD8+, or CD8+CD57+ T cells (not recorded which) from PBMCs. The V and J genes are TRBV2 and TRBJ2-3; 9 bases map to TRBD1. The CDR3 DNA follows: TGTGCCAGCGGACCGGGGACAGGGTCTCCGTATTTT. Translation gives CASGPGTGSPYF.